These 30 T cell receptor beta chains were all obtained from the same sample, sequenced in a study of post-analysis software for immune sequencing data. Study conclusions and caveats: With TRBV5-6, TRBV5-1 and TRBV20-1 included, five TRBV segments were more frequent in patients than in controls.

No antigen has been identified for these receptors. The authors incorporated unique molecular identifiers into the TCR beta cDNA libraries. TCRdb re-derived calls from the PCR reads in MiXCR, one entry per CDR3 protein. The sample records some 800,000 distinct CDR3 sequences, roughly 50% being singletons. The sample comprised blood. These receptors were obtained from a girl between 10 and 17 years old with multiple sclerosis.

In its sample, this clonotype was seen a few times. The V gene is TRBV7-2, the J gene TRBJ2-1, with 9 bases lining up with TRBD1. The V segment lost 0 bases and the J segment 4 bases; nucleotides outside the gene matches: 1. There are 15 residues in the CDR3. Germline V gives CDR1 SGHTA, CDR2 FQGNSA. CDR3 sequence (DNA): TGTGCCAGCAGCTTAGCGGGACAGGGTTACAATGAGCAGTTCTTC. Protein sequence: CASSLAGQGYNEQFF.

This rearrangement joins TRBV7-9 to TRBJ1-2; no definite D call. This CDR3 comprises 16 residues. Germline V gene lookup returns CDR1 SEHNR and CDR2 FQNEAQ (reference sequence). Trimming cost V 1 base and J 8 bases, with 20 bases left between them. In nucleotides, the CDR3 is TGTGCCAGCAGCTTAGGCGACGGATTAGTAATAGGGGGCTACACCTTC. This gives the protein CASSLGDGLVIGGYTF.

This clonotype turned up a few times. CDR3 bases: TGCAGTGTCCTTAGGGCGGACCTCACCGGGGAGCTGTTTTTT. Its protein is CSVLRADLTGELFF. The rearrangement links TRBV29-1 to TRBJ2-2; D call uncertain. The CDR3 contains 14 residues. The V gene's germline CDR1 is SQVTM and CDR2 ANQGSEA.

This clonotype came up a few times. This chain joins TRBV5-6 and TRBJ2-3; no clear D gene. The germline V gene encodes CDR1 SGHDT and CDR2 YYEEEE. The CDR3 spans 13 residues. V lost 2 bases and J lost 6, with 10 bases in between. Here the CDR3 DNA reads TGTGCCAGCAGCTTAATGAATGGGGATACGCAGTATTTT. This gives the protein CASSLMNGDTQYF.

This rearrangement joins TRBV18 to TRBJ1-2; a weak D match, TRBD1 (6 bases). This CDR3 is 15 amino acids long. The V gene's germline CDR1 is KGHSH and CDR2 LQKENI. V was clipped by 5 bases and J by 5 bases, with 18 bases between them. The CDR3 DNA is TGTGCCAGCTCATCCACGTCCGGGACAAGTTATGGCTACACCTTC. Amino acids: CASSSTSGTSYGYTF.

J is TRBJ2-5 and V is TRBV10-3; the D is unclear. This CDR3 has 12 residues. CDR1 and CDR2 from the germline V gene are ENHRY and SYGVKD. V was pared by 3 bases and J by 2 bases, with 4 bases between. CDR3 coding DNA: TGTGCCATCAGTGAAATGCAAGAGACCCAGTACTTC. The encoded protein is CAISEMQETQYF.

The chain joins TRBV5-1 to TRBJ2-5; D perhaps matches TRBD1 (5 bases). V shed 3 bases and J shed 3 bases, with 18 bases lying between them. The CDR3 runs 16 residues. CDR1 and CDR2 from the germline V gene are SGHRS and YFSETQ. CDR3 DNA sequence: TGCGCCAGCAGCTCACCTACGCAGGGTGTGAAAGAGACCCAGTACTTC. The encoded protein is CASSSPTQGVKETQYF.

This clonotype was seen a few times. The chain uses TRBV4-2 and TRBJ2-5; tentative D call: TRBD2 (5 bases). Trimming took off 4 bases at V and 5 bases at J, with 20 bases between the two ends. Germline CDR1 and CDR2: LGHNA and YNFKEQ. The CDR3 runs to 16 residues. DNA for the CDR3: TGTGCCAGCAGCCCCTCGGCAGAGGGAGTGAGGGAGACCCAGTACTTC. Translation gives CASSPSAEGVRETQYF.

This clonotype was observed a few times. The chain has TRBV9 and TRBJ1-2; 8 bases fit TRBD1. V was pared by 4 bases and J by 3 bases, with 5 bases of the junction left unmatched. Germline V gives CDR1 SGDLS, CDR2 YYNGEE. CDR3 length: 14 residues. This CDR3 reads CASSTLTGDYGYTF. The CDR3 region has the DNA TGTGCCAGCAGCACCCTGACAGGGGACTATGGCTACACCTTC.

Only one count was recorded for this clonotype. CDR3 DNA sequence: TGCAGCGTCACGGACAGGGAAAACATTCAGTACTTC. It specifies CSVTDRENIQYF. This chain joins TRBV29-1 and TRBJ2-4; TRBD1 matches at 8 bases. CDR1 and CDR2 from the germline V gene are SQVTM and ANQGSEA. With 6 bases clipped from V and 5 bases from J, the junction kept 3 bases outside the gene matches. This CDR3 contains 12 residues.

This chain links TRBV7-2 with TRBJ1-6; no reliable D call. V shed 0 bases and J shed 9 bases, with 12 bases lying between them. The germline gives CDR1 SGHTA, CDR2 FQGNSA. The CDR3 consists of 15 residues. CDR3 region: CASSLARGLGSPLHF. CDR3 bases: TGTGCCAGCAGCTTAGCGCGGGGATTAGGTTCACCCCTCCACTTT.

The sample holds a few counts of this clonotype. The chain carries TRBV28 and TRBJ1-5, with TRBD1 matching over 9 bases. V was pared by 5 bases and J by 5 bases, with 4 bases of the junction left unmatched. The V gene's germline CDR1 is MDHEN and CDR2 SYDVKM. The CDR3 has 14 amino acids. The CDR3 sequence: CASSTQGAHQPQHF. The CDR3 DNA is TGTGCCAGCAGTACACAGGGGGCCCATCAGCCCCAGCATTTT.

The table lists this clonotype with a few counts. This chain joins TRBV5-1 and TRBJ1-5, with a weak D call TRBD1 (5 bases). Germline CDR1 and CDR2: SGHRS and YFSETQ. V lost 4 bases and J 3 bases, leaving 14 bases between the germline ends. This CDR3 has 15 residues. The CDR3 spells CASSPTGTSNQPQHF. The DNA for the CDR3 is TGCGCCAGCAGCCCAACTGGGACCTCCAATCAGCCCCAGCATTTT.

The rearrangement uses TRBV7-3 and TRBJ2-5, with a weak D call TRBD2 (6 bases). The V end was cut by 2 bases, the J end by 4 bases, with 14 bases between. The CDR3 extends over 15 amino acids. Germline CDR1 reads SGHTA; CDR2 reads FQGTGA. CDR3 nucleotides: TGTGCCAGCAGCTTAGTCGCGGGGAGAGGAGAGACCCAGTACTTC. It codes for CASSLVAGRGETQYF. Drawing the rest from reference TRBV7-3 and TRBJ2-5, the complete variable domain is GAGVSQTPSNKVTEKGKYVELRCDPISGHTALYWYRQSLGQGPEFLIYFQGTGAADDSGLPNDRFFAVRPEGSVSTLKIQRTERGDSAVYLCASSLVAGRGETQYFGPGTRLLVL.

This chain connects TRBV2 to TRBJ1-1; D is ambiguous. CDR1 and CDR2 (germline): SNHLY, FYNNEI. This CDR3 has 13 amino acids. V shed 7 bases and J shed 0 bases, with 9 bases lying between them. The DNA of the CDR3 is TGTGCCAGCATCCGTTCCGTGAACACTGAAGCTTTCTTT. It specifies CASIRSVNTEAFF. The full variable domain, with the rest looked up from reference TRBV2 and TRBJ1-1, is EPEVTQTPSHQVTQMGQEVILRCVPISNHLYFYWYRQILGQKVEFLVSFYNNEISEKSEIFDDQFSVERPDGSNFTLKIRSTKLEDSAMYFCASIRSVNTEAFFGQGTRLTVV.

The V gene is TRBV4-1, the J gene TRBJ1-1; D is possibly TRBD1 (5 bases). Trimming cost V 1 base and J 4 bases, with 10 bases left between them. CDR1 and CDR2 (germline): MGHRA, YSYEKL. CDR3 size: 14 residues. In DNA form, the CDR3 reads TGCGCCAGCAGCCAAGGGGACGGTGGCACTGAAGCTTTCTTT. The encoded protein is CASSQGDGGTEAFF.

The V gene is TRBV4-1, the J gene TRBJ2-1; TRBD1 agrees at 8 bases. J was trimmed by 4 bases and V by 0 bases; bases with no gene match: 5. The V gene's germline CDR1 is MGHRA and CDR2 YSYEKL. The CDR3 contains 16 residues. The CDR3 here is CASSQDRTGNYNEQFF. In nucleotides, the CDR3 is TGCGCCAGCAGCCAAGATCGGACAGGGAATTACAATGAGCAGTTCTTC.

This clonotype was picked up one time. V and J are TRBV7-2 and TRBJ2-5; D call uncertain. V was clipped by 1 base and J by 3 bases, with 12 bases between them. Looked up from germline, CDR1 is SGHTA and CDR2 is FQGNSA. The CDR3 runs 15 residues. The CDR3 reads CASSLGLGHEETQYF. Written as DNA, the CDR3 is TGTGCCAGCAGCTTAGGGCTAGGTCACGAAGAGACCCAGTACTTC.

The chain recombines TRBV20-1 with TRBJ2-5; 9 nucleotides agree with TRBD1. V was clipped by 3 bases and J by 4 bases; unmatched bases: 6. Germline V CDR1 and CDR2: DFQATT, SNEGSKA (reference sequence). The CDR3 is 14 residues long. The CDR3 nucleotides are TGCAGTGCTAGCACACAGGGGGCAGGAGAGACCCAGTACTTC. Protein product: CSASTQGAGETQYF.

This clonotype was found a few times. The CDR3 bases are TGTGCCAGCGGGGAGAGCTCCTACGAGCAGTACTTC. Encoded protein: CASGESSYEQYF. The chain has TRBV12-3 or TRBV12-4 and TRBJ2-7, with D maybe TRBD2 (5 bases). The CDR3 has 12 amino acids. V lost 8 bases and J lost 0, with 8 bases in between.

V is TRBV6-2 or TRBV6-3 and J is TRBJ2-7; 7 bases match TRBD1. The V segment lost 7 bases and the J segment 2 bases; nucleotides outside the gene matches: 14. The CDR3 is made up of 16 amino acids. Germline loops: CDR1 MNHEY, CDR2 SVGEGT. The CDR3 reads CASKRDRAANPYEQYF. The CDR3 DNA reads TGTGCCAGCAAAAGAGACAGGGCCGCCAATCCCTACGAGCAGTACTTC.

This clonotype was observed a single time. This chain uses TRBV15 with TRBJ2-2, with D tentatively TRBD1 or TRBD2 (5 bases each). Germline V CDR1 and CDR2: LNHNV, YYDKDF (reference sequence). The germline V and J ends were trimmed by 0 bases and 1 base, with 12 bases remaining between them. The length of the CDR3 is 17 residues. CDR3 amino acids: CATSRDWGTENTGELFF. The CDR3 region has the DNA TGTGCCACCAGCAGAGATTGGGGGACCGAGAACACCGGGGAGCTGTTTTTT.

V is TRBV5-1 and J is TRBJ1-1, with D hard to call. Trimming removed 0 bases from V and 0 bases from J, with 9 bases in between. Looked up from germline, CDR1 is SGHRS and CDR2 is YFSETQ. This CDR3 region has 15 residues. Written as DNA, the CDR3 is TGCGCCAGCAGCTTGGCCAGGACTATGAACACTGAAGCTTTCTTT. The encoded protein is CASSLARTMNTEAFF.

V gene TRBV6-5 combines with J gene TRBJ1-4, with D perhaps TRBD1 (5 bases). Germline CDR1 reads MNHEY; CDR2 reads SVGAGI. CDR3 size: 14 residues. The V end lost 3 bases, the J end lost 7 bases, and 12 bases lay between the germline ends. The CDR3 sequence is CASSYRTRGEKLFF. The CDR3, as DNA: TGTGCCAGCAGTTATCGGACGAGGGGTGAAAAACTGTTTTTT.

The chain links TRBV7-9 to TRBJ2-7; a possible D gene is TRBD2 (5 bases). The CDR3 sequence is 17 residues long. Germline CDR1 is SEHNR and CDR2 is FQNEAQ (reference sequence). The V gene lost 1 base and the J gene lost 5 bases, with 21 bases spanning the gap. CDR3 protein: CASSLVVGALTGNEQYF. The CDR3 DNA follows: TGTGCCAGCAGCTTAGTAGTCGGTGCTCTGACCGGGAACGAGCAGTACTTC.

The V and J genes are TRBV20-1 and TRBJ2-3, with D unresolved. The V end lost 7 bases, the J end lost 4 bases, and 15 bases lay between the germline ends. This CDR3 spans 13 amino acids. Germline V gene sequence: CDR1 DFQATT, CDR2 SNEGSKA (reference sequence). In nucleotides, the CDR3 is TGCAGTGGAGAAATCGATAGGGCAGATACGCAGTATTTT. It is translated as CSGEIDRADTQYF.

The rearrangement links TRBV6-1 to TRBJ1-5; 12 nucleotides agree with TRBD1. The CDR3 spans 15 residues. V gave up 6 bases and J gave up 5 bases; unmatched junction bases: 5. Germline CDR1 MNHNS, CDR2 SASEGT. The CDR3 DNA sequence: TGTGCCAGCAGGATCGGGACAGGGGGCGATCAGCCCCAGCATTTT. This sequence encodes CASRIGTGGDQPQHF.

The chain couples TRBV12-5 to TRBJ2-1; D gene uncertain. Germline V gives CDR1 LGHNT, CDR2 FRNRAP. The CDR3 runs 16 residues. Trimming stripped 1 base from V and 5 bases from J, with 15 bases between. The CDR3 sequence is CASGLGLGKDNNEQFF. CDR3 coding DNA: TGTGCTAGTGGTTTGGGACTTGGGAAAGACAACAATGAGCAGTTCTTC.

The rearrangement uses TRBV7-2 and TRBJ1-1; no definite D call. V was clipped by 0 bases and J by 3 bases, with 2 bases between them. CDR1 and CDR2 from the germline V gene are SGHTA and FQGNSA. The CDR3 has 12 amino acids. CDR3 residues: CASSLAHTEAFF. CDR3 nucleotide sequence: TGTGCCAGCAGCTTAGCACACACTGAAGCTTTCTTT.

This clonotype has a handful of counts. CDR3 bases: TGTGCCAGCAGTTACGTGGGGGGCACAGGGGTCGAGCAGTACTTC. It specifies CASSYVGGTGVEQYF. The V gene is TRBV6-5, the J gene TRBJ2-7; weak D call: TRBD1 (7 bases). This CDR3 has 15 amino acids. Trimming removed 2 bases at V and 6 bases at J, with 17 bases between. Germline V gene sequence: CDR1 MNHEY, CDR2 SVGAGI.